The clone carrying this TCR beta chain was recorded at least ten times. The sample belongs to a study of blood T cells in healthy people across ages. Combining a sample-barcoded 5' primer with a J-beta primer mix, a second PCR ran for roughly 7 to 12 cycles. TCRdb reprocessed the 5' RACE reads via MiXCR and lists one record per CDR3 protein. The data show about 840,000 distinct CDR3 sequences, almost 30% seen once. A further study also used this sample, focusing on T cells of mothers and their children.

This clonotype was sampled from a middle-aged woman in good health. Specimen: blood.

The CDR3 loop is CASSSDRGKSYTF. The CDR3 DNA is TGTGCCAGCAGCTCGGACAGGGGGAAGAGCTACACCTTC. This chain links TRBV7-3 with TRBJ1-2; 10 bases align to TRBD1. Germline-derived CDR1 and CDR2 are SGHTA and FQGTGA. CDR3 size: 13 residues. With V trimmed by 4 bases and J by 9 bases, 5 bases remained unmatched.